What follows is one T cell receptor (beta chain) and its context. Its specificity is not known. The record originates from a study of early stage breast cancer tumors. Study summary: Most invasive tumors, twelve of 16, were ER+/PR+/HER2-. Among around twelve ER+/PR+/HER2- tumors, eight were ductal, four lobular. Study-wide results and limits: Blood repertoires resembled normal breast more than tumor. Enriched TCRB sequences shared across patients were mostly commonly generated sequences.

Libraries were prepared by immunoSEQ multiplex PCR; TCRdb keeps only in-frame clonotypes and omits some of them. The data contain 50,000 or so clones, around 83% of them singletons. This TCR derives from a person aged 45-60 years with breast cancer. The sample comprised blood.

The CDR3 reads CASSSGQGISYEQYF. Written as DNA, the CDR3 is TGTGCCAGCAGTTCCGGACAGGGGATCTCCTACGAGCAGTACTTC. The chain is built from TRBV7-9 and TRBJ2-7; the match to TRBD1 covers 9 bases. V lost 6 bases to trimming and J lost 0 bases; unmatched junction nucleotides: 6. The CDR3 is made up of 15 amino acids. Germline assignment: CDR1 SEHNR and CDR2 FQNEAQ (reference sequence).